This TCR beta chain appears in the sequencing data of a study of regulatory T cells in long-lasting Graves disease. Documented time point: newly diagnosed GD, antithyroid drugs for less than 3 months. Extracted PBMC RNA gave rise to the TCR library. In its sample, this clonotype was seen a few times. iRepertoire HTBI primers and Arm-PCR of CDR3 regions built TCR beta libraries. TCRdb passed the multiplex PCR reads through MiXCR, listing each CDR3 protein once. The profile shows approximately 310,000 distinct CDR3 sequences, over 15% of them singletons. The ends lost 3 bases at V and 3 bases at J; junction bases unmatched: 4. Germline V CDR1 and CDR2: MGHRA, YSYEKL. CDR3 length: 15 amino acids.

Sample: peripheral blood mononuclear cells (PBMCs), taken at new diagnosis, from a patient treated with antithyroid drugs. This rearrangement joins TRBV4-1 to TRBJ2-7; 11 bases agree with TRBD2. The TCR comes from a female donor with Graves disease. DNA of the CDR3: TGCGCCAGCAGCCACTCTAGCGGGGGGAGCTACGAGCAGTACTTC. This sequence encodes CASSHSSGGSYEQYF.